This section outlines one TCR beta chain sequence together with its context. Its antigen is undetermined. This specimen comes from a study of cytomegalovirus exposure and HLA in healthy donors. The study's findings and limits: The study put 150 to 200 TCR beta chains on its list as cytomegalovirus-associated.

The data were produced by immunoSEQ multiplex PCR, yet TCRdb's version contains in-frame clones alone and is incomplete. This sample carries 200,000 to 300,000 clones, more than 75% of them seen once, and the ten largest clones take approximately 12%. Sequenced sample: PBMCs. This sequence was found in a man between 18 and 29 years old in good health and CMV-seropositive.

CDR3 in DNA: TGTGCTAGTGGTTTGGCCCCGGGACAGCCCCAGCATTTT. Protein: CASGLAPGQPQHF. The J gene is TRBJ1-5, the V gene TRBV12-5; D uncertain. Germline V CDR1 and CDR2: LGHNT, FRNRAP. CDR3 length: 13 amino acids. V gave up 1 base and J gave up 7 bases, with 8 bases separating them.